Reported below is one T cell receptor beta chain. These data are taken from a study of blood T cell repertoires in COVID-19. About the study: Samples representing acute and convalescent COVID-19 were sourced from the United States, Italy and Spain. In each case, the material was cDNA or gDNA derived from T cells, B-cell-depleted T cells, or PBMCs.

The germline V and J ends were trimmed by 4 bases and 4 bases, with 8 bases remaining between them. Germline CDR1 is SGHNT and CDR2 is YYREEE (reference sequence). The CDR3 sequence is 13 residues long. How the authors handled the data: The assay estimated nucleated cells by amplifying reference gene primers. Using immunoSEQ multiplex PCR, the repertoire was profiled, and TCRdb retains in-frame clones only, with some absent. V and J calls and clone size are as listed in that table; D and trimming were resolved from the DNA. The sample consists of under 200,000 clones, around nine tenths of them appearing once.

The receptor was derived from a man aged 35-49 years with active or convalescent COVID-19. The sample comprised peripheral blood. V and J are TRBV5-4 and TRBJ2-2; a possible D gene is TRBD1 (5 bases). The CDR3 DNA follows: TGTGCCAGCAGCCCAGGGCCCACCGGGGAGCTGTTTTTT. It codes for CASSPGPTGELFF.